Listed below are T cell receptor beta chains from one sample, sequenced in a study of CD8+CD57+ T cells in acquired aplastic anemia. MiXCR was run by TCRdb on the reads, yielding one entry per CDR3 protein. The repertoire consists of roughly 51,000 distinct CDR3 sequences, with around 70% occurring once and the leading ten covering approximately 31%. The sample consisted of sorted CD4+, CD8+, or CD8+CD57+ T cells (not recorded which) from PBMCs. Receptor source: a human donor in good health, serving as a control. The CDR3 runs from the conserved cysteine through the conserved F or W. D genes are given only for firm matches. Only part of the rows carry a size: once, few, many, or a class if the clone is expanded.

>-|TRBV7-9|-|TRBJ2-7
CASSLAERLGEQYF
TGTGCCAGCAGCTTAGCCGAGCGGCTAGGGGAGCAGTACTTC
>-|TRBV5-1|-|TRBJ2-7
CASSRTEDSKQYF
TGCGCCAGCAGCAGAACGGAGGACAGTAAGCAGTACTTC
>TRBD1|TRBV19|-|TRBJ1-1
CASSTLRGQGVEAFF
TGTGCCAGTAGTACCCTTCGGGGACAGGGGGTTGAAGCTTTCTTT
>TRBD1|TRBV2|once|TRBJ1-1
CAIRGQGANTEAFF
TGTGCCATCAGGGGGCAGGGAGCGAACACTGAAGCTTTCTTT
>-|TRBV5-4|-|TRBJ2-3
CASSRGSTDTQYF
TGTGCCAGCAGCAGGGGGAGCACAGATACGCAGTATTTT
>-|TRBV19|-|TRBJ1-5
CASSMRGSQPQHF
TGTGCCAGTAGTATGAGGGGCAGTCAGCCCCAGCATTTT
>-|TRBV25-1|-|TRBJ1-2
CASSEYGWAGYGYTF
TGTGCCAGCAGTGAATATGGGTGGGCAGGCTATGGCTACACCTTC
>-|TRBV24-1|-|TRBJ1-5
CATSDRYRLDLGQPQHF
TGTGCCACCAGTGACCGTTATCGACTGGACCTTGGACAGCCCCAGCATTTT
>-|TRBV20-1|-|TRBJ2-4
CSAPNAGNNIQYF
TGCAGTGCCCCAAATGCAGGGAACAACATTCAGTACTTC
>TRBD2|TRBV2|-|TRBJ2-7
CASSEGPPGTSDYEQYF
TGTGCCAGCAGTGAGGGACCACCCGGGACTAGCGACTACGAGCAGTACTTC
>TRBD1|TRBV24-1|-|TRBJ2-7
CATSDTGENYEQYF
TGTGCCACCAGTGATACAGGGGAAAACTACGAGCAGTACTTC
>TRBD1|TRBV19|-|TRBJ2-7
CASKGTGTSFEQYF
TGTGCCAGTAAGGGGACAGGAACATCCTTCGAGCAGTACTTC
>TRBD1|TRBV19|medium-sized|TRBJ2-7
CASTGTDLGEQYF
TGTGCCAGTACGGGGACAGACCTAGGCGAGCAGTACTTC
>TRBD1|TRBV12-3/TRBV12-4|few|TRBJ1-5
CASSLGTGLGNQPQHF
TGTGCCAGCAGTTTAGGGACAGGATTGGGCAATCAGCCCCAGCATTTT
>-|TRBV5-6|-|TRBJ2-7
CASSLSYYEQYF
TGTGCCAGCAGCTTGAGCTACTACGAGCAGTACTTC
>TRBD1|TRBV19|-|TRBJ1-6
CASSYRQGSYSPLHF
TGTGCCAGTAGCTACCGACAGGGGAGCTATTCACCCCTCCACTTT
>-|TRBV2|-|TRBJ2-7
CASSVLNEQYF
TGTGCCAGCAGTGTTCTCAACGAGCAGTACTTC
>TRBD1|TRBV10-1|-|TRBJ2-7
CASSAYRGQTGTKYF
TGCGCCAGCAGTGCATACAGGGGGCAAACGGGTACGAAGTACTTC
>TRBD2|TRBV19|-|TRBJ2-1
CASRPGAGGYNEQFF
TGTGCCAGTAGACCGGGAGCGGGGGGGTACAATGAGCAGTTCTTC
>-|TRBV29-1|-|TRBJ1-1
CSAQGMNTEAFF
TGCAGCGCACAGGGAATGAACACTGAAGCTTTCTTT
>-|TRBV19|-|TRBJ1-1
CASASRGMAFF
TGTGCCAGTGCCTCGAGGGGGATGGCTTTCTTT
>TRBD2|TRBV29-1|-|TRBJ2-7
CSVEGVRGVAYEQYF
TGCAGCGTTGAAGGCGTGCGGGGGGTCGCCTACGAGCAGTACTTC
>-|TRBV7-9|-|TRBJ1-1
CASSLDGHTEAFF
TGTGCCAGCAGCTTGGACGGACACACTGAAGCTTTCTTT
>TRBD1|TRBV2|-|TRBJ1-1
CASRSGQGARNTEAFF
TGTGCCAGCAGAAGTGGACAGGGGGCAAGGAACACTGAAGCTTTCTTT
>-|TRBV24-1|-|TRBJ2-6
CATSDAGANVLTF
TGTGCCACCAGTGACGCTGGGGCCAACGTCCTGACTTTC
>-|TRBV7-2|-|TRBJ1-2
CASSLALTSYTF
TGTGCCAGCAGCTTAGCGCTAACCAGCTACACCTTC
>-|TRBV15|-|TRBJ1-6
CATSRDSRNSPLHF
TGTGCCACCAGCAGAGATTCACGGAATTCACCCCTCCACTTT
>TRBD2|TRBV11-2|-|TRBJ2-1
CASSLGGGAGNEQFF
TGTGCCAGCAGCCTAGGCGGGGGGGCCGGCAATGAACAGTTCTTC
>TRBD1|TRBV2|-|TRBJ1-5
CASSMGQGSNQPQHF
TGTGCCAGCAGTATGGGACAGGGGAGCAATCAGCCCCAGCATTTT
>-|TRBV11-2|-|TRBJ2-1
CASSLDRTADEQFF
TGTGCCAGCAGCTTAGATCGCACGGCGGATGAGCAGTTCTTC
>-|TRBV25-1|-|TRBJ1-1
CASSRGVVNTEAFF
TGTGCCAGCAGCCGAGGGGTTGTGAACACTGAAGCTTTCTTT
>-|TRBV2|few|TRBJ1-2
CASSDVTPASGYTF
TGTGCCAGCAGTGACGTGACCCCCGCAAGTGGCTACACCTTC
>-|TRBV7-3|-|TRBJ1-1
CASSLTGEGTEAFF
TGTGCCAGCAGCTTAACGGGGGAGGGGACTGAAGCTTTCTTT
>-|TRBV12-3/TRBV12-4|many|TRBJ2-5
CASSPGGTQYF
TGTGCCAGCAGCCCGGGCGGGACCCAGTACTTC
>-|TRBV7-9|-|TRBJ2-7
CASSLSRTDYEQYF
TGTGCCAGCAGCTTATCAAGGACGGACTACGAGCAGTACTTC
>-|TRBV7-2|medium-sized|TRBJ1-5
CASSSDSNQPQHF
TGTGCCAGCAGCTCGGACAGCAATCAGCCCCAGCATTTT
>-|TRBV5-1|-|TRBJ1-6
CASSQGLESSPLHF
TGCGCCAGCAGCCAGGGACTGGAAAGTTCACCCCTCCACTTT
>TRBD1|TRBV30|many|TRBJ2-7
CALAGQDPYEQYF
TGTGCCCTTGCGGGACAGGATCCCTACGAGCAGTACTTC
>TRBD1|TRBV19|-|TRBJ2-5
CASSTWDRGFRLETQYF
TGTGCCAGTAGTACCTGGGACAGGGGTTTTCGACTAGAGACCCAGTACTTC
>-|TRBV15|-|TRBJ1-6
CATAPSNGSPLHF
TGTGCCACCGCCCCTTCAAACGGTTCACCCCTCCACTTT
>TRBD2|TRBV5-4|once|TRBJ2-3
CASSYGLAESTDTQYF
TGTGCCAGCAGCTACGGACTAGCGGAGAGCACAGATACGCAGTATTTT
>-|TRBV10-3|once|TRBJ1-5
CAISDPARQPQHF
TGTGCCATCAGTGATCCGGCCCGCCAGCCCCAGCATTTT
>-|TRBV19|-|TRBJ2-3
CASSIDGASTDTQYF
TGTGCCAGTAGTATAGATGGAGCTAGCACAGATACGCAGTATTTT
>TRBD1|TRBV2|-|TRBJ2-7
CARRTGGVYEQYF
TGTGCCAGAAGGACAGGGGGAGTTTACGAGCAGTACTTC
>TRBD1|TRBV19|-|TRBJ1-1
CASSLGQAMGAEAFF
TGTGCCAGTAGTCTTGGACAGGCGATGGGGGCTGAAGCTTTCTTT